The rows below give T cell receptor beta chains drawn from one sample of a study of T-cell reconstitution after alpha-beta-depleted transplantation in children. TCRdb itself ran the PCR reads through MiXCR, one entry per CDR3 protein. The data show a few hundred thousand distinct CDR3 sequences, over 20% seen once. Sequencing was performed on PBMCs, taken before TCRalphabeta/CD19-depleted stem cell transplant. The origin of the receptors is a boy under two years old with Wiskott-Aldrich syndrome, due to receive a stem cell transplant. Both conserved end residues are part of each CDR3. The order of the fields is V gene, J gene, D gene, clone size, CDR3 protein, CDR3 DNA. The D gene is left open where the match is weak. Some rows mark clone size as missing; the rest say once, few, many or name a class of expanded clone.

>TRBV29-1|TRBJ2-1|TRBD2|few
CSVESSWTSGSSNEQFF
TGCAGCGTTGAATCCTCTTGGACTAGCGGGAGTTCAAATGAGCAGTTCTTC
>TRBV4-1|TRBJ2-1|NA|NA
CASSQALHEQFF
TGCGCCAGCAGCCAAGCTCTCCATGAGCAGTTCTTC
>TRBV29-1|TRBJ2-5|NA|few
CSVRGTVRQETQYF
TGCAGCGTCCGGGGGACAGTGAGACAAGAGACCCAGTACTTC
>TRBV2|TRBJ2-7|TRBD1|NA
CASSRPQGSSYEQYF
TGTGCCAGCAGTCGACCACAGGGGTCCTCCTACGAGCAGTACTTC
>TRBV12-3/TRBV12-4|TRBJ1-5|NA|once
CASSRRAGSGLSQPQHF
TGTGCCAGCAGCCGTCGTGCGGGGTCCGGTTTGAGTCAGCCCCAGCATTTT
>TRBV12-3/TRBV12-4|TRBJ1-6|TRBD1|NA
CASSLPDREGYNSPLHF
TGTGCCAGCAGTTTACCTGACAGGGAAGGCTATAATTCACCCCTCCACTTT
>TRBV11-1|TRBJ2-1|TRBD2|NA
CASSLGPRLAGAYNEQFF
TGTGCCAGCAGCTTAGGCCCCCGACTAGCGGGAGCCTACAATGAGCAGTTCTTC
>TRBV6-1|TRBJ1-2|NA|NA
CASSEGGRNYGYTF
TGTGCCAGCAGTGAAGGTGGCCGGAACTATGGCTACACCTTC
>TRBV5-1|TRBJ2-1|TRBD2|NA
CASSSQPGLGGNEQFF
TGCGCCAGCAGCTCCCAGCCGGGACTAGGAGGCAATGAGCAGTTCTTC
>TRBV29-1|TRBJ1-1|NA|few
CSVEDRNTEAFF
TGCAGCGTTGAAGATCGGAACACTGAAGCTTTCTTT
>TRBV5-1|TRBJ2-3|NA|NA
CASSSSGGGDTQYF
TGCGCCAGCAGCTCCAGTGGGGGTGGAGATACGCAGTATTTT
>TRBV5-1|TRBJ2-5|TRBD2|NA
CASSLGLAGAIETQYF
TGCGCCAGCAGCTTAGGACTAGCGGGAGCTATAGAGACCCAGTACTTC
>TRBV4-2|TRBJ1-5|TRBD1|few
CASSQDWGDRGNQPQHF
TGTGCCAGCAGCCAAGATTGGGGTGACAGGGGCAATCAGCCCCAGCATTTT
>TRBV5-6|TRBJ2-2|TRBD2|few
CASSLATSGRRTGELFF
TGTGCCAGCAGCTTAGCGACTAGCGGGAGACGAACCGGGGAGCTGTTTTTT
>TRBV27|TRBJ2-5|TRBD1|few
CASSRPMGQGRIETQYF
TGTGCCAGCAGTCGACCGATGGGACAGGGAAGGATAGAGACCCAGTACTTC
>TRBV29-1|TRBJ2-3|TRBD2|NA
CSVSRAGGSDTQYF
TGCAGCGTGAGCCGAGCGGGAGGGTCAGATACGCAGTATTTT
>TRBV20-1|TRBJ1-6|NA|NA
CSAPNEWRDNSPLHF
TGCAGTGCCCCCAATGAATGGCGGGATAATTCACCCCTCCACTTT
>TRBV4-1|TRBJ1-5|NA|NA
CASSQDVLGLPQHF
TGCGCCAGCAGCCAAGATGTGCTGGGCCTGCCCCAGCATTTT
>TRBV15|TRBJ1-2|NA|few
CATSGPTVYGYTF
TGTGCCACCAGCGGACCAACAGTGTATGGCTACACCTTC
>TRBV7-3|TRBJ1-3|TRBD1|few
CASSPGGGESSGNTIYF
TGTGCCAGCAGCCCAGGAGGGGGCGAGAGCTCTGGAAACACCATATATTTT
>TRBV7-9|TRBJ2-4|NA|few
CASSLEVAKNIQYF
TGTGCCAGCAGCTTAGAAGTAGCCAAAAACATTCAGTACTTC
>TRBV7-2|TRBJ2-7|NA|NA
CASSLSGPGGSYEQYF
TGTGCCAGCAGCTTAAGCGGCCCCGGGGGCTCCTACGAGCAGTACTTC
>TRBV20-1|TRBJ1-4|NA|NA
CSARDTRNEKLFF
TGCAGTGCTAGAGATACAAGGAATGAAAAACTGTTTTTT
>TRBV5-1|TRBJ2-3|TRBD2|few
CASRPSGSLTDTQYF
TGCGCCAGCAGACCCAGCGGGAGCTTGACAGATACGCAGTATTTT
>TRBV24-1|TRBJ2-7|TRBD2|NA
CATSDRQLALAGRSYEQYF
TGTGCCACCAGTGACCGTCAACTGGCACTAGCGGGGCGCTCCTACGAGCAGTACTTC
>TRBV20-1|TRBJ2-5|NA|NA
CSASLRVGETQYF
TGCAGTGCTAGTCTCCGGGTTGGAGAGACCCAGTACTTC
>TRBV6-1|TRBJ1-1|NA|NA
CASSQQSLNTEAFF
TGTGCCAGCAGTCAACAGAGCCTGAACACTGAAGCTTTCTTT
>TRBV20-1|TRBJ2-4|NA|NA
CSALRSGKAKNIQYF
TGCAGTGCCCTCCGCTCAGGGAAAGCCAAAAACATTCAGTACTTC
>TRBV6-5|TRBJ1-1|NA|few
CASSYSTERQAFF
TGTGCCAGCAGTTACTCGACGGAACGCCAAGCTTTCTTT
>TRBV28|TRBJ2-1|TRBD2|few
CASSLVGLAEGNEQFF
TGTGCCAGCAGTTTAGTTGGGCTAGCGGAGGGGAATGAGCAGTTCTTC
>TRBV20-1|TRBJ2-7|TRBD2|few
CSARTGGASYEQYF
TGCAGTGCCCGCACGGGGGGGGCTTCCTACGAGCAGTACTTC
>TRBV9|TRBJ2-5|NA|NA
CASSVSMGREETQYF
TGTGCCAGCAGCGTCAGCATGGGGCGGGAAGAGACCCAGTACTTC
>TRBV4-1|TRBJ2-5|TRBD2|NA
CASTYGLAGGETQYF
TGCGCCAGCACCTACGGACTAGCGGGAGGAGAGACCCAGTACTTC
>TRBV6-6|TRBJ1-3|NA|NA
CASKLGPGNTIYF
TGTGCCAGCAAGCTGGGGCCCGGAAACACCATATATTTT
>TRBV6-1|TRBJ2-6|TRBD1|few
CASRQGAFSGANVLTF
TGTGCCAGCAGGCAGGGGGCTTTTTCTGGGGCCAACGTCCTGACTTTC
>TRBV30|TRBJ2-7|TRBD1|NA
CALGPGQGANEQYF
TGTGCCTTGGGACCGGGACAGGGGGCGAACGAGCAGTACTTC
>TRBV6-1|TRBJ2-1|TRBD1|NA
CASRSTGGTEDEQFF
TGTGCCAGCAGATCGACAGGGGGCACGGAGGATGAGCAGTTCTTC
>TRBV2|TRBJ2-7|NA|NA
CASSEFLRYEQYF
TGTGCCAGCAGTGAATTTTTGAGGTACGAGCAGTACTTC
>TRBV15|TRBJ2-2|NA|NA
CATSRELRTGELFF
TGTGCCACCAGCAGAGAACTCCGCACCGGGGAGCTGTTTTTT